This note documents a single TCR beta chain sequence. Its cognate antigen is unknown. A multiplex PCR was run with 60 Vbeta primers and 13 Jbeta primers. Method: immunoSEQ multiplex PCR; TCRdb's copy keeps in-frame clones and lacks some. The table lists 180,000 or so clones, 82% of them singletons, with roughly 0.097% in the top ten. The germline V and J ends were trimmed by 1 base and 2 bases, with 20 bases remaining between them. The CDR3 has 18 amino acids. Germline CDR1 LGHNA, CDR2 YNFKEQ. This entry belongs to a study of cytomegalovirus exposure and HLA in healthy donors. The study's findings and limits: Most CMV-associated TCR beta chains were later found to appear HLA-restricted.

The source material was PBMCs. The TCR comes from a boy aged 2 to 10 in good health and CMV-seronegative. This chain links TRBV4-2 with TRBJ1-2, with D perhaps matching TRBD1 (6 bases). The CDR3 coding sequence is TGTGCCAGCAGCCAAGTCCACCGGGACACCTTTTCGAACTATGGCTACACCTTC. Translating gives CASSQVHRDTFSNYGYTF.